The T cell receptor (beta chain) described here comes from a study of early stage breast cancer tumors. The CDR3 is made up of 12 amino acids. CDR1 and CDR2 from the germline V gene are SGHNT and YENEEA. Between the trimmed V and J ends, which lost 2 bases and 7 bases, there was a span of 5 bases. Regarding this clone: At the DNA level, this CDR3 is encoded by other sequences in the same sample as well.

Sequencing was performed with immunoSEQ multiplex PCR; in TCRdb, only in-frame clones are kept and a portion is missing. The table records tens of thousands of clones, about 80% of them present only once. This TCR came from a person under 45 with breast cancer. J is TRBJ2-2 and V is TRBV11-3; no clear D gene. Sample: blood. As DNA, the CDR3 is TGTGCCAGCAGCTTAAGAGGCGGGGAGCTGTTTTTT. Protein: CASSLRGGELFF.